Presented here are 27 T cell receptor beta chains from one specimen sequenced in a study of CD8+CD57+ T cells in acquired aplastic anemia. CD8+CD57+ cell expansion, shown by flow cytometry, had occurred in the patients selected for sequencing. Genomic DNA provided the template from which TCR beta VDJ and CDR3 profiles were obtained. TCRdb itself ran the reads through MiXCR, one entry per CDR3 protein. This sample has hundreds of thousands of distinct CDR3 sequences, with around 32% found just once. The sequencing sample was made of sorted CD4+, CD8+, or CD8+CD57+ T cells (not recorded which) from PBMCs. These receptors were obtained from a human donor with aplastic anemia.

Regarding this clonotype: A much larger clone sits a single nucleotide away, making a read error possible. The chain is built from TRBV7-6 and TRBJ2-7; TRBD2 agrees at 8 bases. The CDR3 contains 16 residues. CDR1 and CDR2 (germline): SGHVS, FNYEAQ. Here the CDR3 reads CVSSLVSGLGSSEQYF. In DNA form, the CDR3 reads TGTGTCAGCAGCTTAGTTTCGGGACTAGGCTCCTCCGAGCAGTACTTC.

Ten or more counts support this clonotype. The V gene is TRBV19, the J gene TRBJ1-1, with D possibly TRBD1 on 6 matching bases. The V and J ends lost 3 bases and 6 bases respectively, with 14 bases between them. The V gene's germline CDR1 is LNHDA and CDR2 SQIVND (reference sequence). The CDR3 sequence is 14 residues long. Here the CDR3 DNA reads TGTGCCAGTAGTATTAGGGGGGGGTACGCTGAAGCTTTCTTT. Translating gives CASSIRGGYAEAFF.

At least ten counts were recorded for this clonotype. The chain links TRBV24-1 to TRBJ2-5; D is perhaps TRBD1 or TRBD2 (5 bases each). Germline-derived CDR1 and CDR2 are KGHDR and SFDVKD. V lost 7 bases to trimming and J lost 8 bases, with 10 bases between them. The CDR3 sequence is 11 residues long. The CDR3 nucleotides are TGTGCCACCAGCCCCGGGACCACCCAGTACTTC. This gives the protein CATSPGTTQYF.

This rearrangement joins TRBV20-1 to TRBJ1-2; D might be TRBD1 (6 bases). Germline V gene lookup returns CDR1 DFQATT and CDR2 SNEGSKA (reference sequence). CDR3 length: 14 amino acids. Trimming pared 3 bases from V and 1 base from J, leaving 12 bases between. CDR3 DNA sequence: TGCAGTGCTAGTAGGGGACAAGTTAACTATGGCTACACCTTC. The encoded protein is CSASRGQVNYGYTF.

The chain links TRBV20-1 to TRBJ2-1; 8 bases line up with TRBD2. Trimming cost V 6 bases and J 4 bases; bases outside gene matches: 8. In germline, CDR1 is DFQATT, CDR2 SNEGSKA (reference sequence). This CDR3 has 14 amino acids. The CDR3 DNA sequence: TGCAGTGCAAGAAGCGGGAGCTATTACAATGAGCAGTTCTTC. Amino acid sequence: CSARSGSYYNEQFF.

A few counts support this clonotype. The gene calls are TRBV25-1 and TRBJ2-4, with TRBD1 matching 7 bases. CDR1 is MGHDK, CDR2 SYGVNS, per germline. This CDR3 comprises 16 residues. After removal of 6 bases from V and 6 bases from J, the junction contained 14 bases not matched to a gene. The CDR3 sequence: CASSQAGTDVANIQYF. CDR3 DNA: TGTGCCAGCAGCCAAGCCGGGACAGATGTAGCAAACATTCAGTACTTC.

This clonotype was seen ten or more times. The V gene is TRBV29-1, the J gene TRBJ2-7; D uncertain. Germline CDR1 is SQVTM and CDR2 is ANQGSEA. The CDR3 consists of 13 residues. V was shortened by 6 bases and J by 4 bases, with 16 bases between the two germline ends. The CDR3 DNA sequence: TGCAGCGTCCCGGGCCCAAGCTTTTACGAGCAGTACTTC. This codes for CSVPGPSFYEQYF.

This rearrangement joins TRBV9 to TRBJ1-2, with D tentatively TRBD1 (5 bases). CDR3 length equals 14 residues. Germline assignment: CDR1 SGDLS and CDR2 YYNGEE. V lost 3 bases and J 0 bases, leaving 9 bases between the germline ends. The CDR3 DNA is TGTGCCAGCAGCGAGCAGGGAGCTAACTATGGCTACACCTTC. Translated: CASSEQGANYGYTF.

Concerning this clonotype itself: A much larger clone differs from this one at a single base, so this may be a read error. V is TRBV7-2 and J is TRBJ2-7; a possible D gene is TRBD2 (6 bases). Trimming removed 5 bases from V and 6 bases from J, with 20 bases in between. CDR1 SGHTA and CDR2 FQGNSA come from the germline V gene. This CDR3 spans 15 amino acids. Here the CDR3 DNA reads TGTGCCAGCAGCCCCAGGGACCGGGGGAGCTGCGAGCAGTACTTC. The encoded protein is CASSPRDRGSCEQYF.

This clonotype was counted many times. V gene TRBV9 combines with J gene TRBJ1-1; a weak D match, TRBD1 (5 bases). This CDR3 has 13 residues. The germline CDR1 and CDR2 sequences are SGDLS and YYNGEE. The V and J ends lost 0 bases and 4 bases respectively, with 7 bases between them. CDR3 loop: CASSVAGLTEAFF. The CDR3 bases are TGTGCCAGCAGCGTAGCAGGGCTCACTGAAGCTTTCTTT.

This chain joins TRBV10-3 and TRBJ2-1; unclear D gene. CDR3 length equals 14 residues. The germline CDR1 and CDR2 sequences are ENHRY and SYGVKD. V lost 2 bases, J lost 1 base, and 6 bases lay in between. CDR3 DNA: TGTGCCATCAGTGAGCCCCGTTCCTACAATGAGCAGTTCTTC. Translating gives CAISEPRSYNEQFF.

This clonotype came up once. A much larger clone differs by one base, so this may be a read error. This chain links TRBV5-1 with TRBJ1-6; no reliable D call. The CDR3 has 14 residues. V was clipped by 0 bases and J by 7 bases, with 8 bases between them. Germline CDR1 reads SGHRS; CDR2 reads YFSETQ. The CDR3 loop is CASSLVQSNSPLHF. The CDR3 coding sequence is TGCGCCAGCAGCTTGGTACAGTCAAATTCACCCCTCCACTTT.

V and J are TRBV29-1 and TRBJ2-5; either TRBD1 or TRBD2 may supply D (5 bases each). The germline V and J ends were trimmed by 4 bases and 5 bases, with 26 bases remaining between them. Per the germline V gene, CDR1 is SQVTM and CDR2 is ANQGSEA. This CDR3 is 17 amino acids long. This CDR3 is CSVASAAAKGREETQYF. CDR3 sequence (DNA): TGCAGCGTTGCCTCGGCGGCGGCCAAGGGCAGGGAGGAGACCCAGTACTTC.

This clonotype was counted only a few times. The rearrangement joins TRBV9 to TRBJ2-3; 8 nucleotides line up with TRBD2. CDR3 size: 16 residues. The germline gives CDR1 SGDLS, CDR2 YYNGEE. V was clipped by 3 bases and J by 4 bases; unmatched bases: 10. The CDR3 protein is CASSGRSGSGPDTQYF. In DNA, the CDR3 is TGTGCCAGCAGCGGACGAAGCGGGAGTGGGCCAGATACGCAGTATTTT.

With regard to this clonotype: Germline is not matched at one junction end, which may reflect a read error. The CDR3 here is CASSLVGVHNERFF. The CDR3 DNA reads TGTGCCAGCAGCTTGGTGGGCGTCCACAATGAGCGGTTCTTC. The chain employs TRBV7-3 and TRBJ2-1; D is unclear. The CDR3 totals 14 residues. Looked up from germline, CDR1 is SGHTA and CDR2 is FQGTGA.

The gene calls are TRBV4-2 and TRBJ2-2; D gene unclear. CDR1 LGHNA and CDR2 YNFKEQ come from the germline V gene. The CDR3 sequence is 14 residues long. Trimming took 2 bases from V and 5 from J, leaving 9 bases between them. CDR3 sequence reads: CASSQSSVTGELFF. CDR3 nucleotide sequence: TGTGCCAGCAGCCAATCTTCAGTTACCGGGGAGCTGTTTTTT.

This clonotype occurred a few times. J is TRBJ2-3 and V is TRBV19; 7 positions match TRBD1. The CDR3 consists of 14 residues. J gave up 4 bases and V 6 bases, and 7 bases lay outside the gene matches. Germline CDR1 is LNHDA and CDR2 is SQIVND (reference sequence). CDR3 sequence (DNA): TGTGCCAGTAGCGGACAGGTGAGCGCAGATACGCAGTATTTT. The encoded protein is CASSGQVSADTQYF.

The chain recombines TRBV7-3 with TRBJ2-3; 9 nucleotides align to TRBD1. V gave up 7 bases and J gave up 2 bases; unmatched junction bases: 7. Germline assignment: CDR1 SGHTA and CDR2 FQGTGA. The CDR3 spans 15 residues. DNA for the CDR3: TGTGCCAGCACTTGGACAGGGGAGGTCACAGATACGCAGTATTTT. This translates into CASTWTGEVTDTQYF.

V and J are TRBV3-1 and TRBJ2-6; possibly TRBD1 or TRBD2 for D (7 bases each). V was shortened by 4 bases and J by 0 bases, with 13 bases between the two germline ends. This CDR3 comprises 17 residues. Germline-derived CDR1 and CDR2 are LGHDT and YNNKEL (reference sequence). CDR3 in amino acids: CASSPGGAVSGANVLTF. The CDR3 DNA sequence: TGTGCCAGCAGCCCAGGGGGGGCGGTCTCTGGGGCCAACGTCCTGACTTTC.

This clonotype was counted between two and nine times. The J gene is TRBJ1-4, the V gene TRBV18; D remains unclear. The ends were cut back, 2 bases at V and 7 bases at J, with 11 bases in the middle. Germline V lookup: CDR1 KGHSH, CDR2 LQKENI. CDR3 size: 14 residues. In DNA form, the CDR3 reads TGTGCCAGCTCACCAGTGCGGGAAACTGAAAAACTGTTTTTT. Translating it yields CASSPVRETEKLFF.

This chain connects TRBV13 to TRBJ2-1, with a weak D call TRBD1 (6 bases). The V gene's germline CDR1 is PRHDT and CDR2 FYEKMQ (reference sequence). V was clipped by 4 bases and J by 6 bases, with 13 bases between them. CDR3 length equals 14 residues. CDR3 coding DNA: TGTGCCAGCAGCTCCTACAGGGACGGCAATGAGCAGTTCTTC. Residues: CASSSYRDGNEQFF.

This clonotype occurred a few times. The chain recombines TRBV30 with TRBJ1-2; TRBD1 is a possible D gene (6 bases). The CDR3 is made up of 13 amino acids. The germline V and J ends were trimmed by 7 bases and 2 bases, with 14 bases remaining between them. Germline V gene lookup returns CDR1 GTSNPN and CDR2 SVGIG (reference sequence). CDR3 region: CASSRDINYGYTF. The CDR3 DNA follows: TGTGCCTCCTCCCGGGACATAAACTATGGCTACACCTTC.

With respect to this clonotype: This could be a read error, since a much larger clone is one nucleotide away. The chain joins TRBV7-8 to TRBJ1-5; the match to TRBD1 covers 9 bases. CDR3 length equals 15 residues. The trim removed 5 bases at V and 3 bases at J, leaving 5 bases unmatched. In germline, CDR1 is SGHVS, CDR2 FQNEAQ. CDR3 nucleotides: TGTGCCAGCAGCCAGGGACAGGGTGACAATCAGCCCCAGCATTTT. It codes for CASSQGQGDNQPQHF.

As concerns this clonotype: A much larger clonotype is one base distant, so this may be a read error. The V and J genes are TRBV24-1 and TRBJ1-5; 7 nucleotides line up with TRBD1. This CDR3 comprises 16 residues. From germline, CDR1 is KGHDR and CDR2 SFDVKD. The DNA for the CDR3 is TGTGCCAGCAGCTTCAGAGGACAGGATAGCAATCCGCCCCAGCATTTT. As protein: CASSFRGQDSNPPQHF.

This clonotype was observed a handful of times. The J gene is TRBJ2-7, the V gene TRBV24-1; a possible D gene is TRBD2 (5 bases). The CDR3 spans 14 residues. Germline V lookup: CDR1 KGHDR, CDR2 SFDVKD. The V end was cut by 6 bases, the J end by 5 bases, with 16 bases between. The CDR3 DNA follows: TGTGCCACCAGTTCATCGGTGAGGGCTGACGAGCAGTACTTC. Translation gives CATSSSVRADEQYF.

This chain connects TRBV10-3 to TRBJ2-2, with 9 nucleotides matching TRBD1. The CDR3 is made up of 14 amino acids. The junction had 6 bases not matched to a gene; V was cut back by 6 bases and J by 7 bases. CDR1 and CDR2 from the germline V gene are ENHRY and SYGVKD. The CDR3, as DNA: TGTGCCATCAGGCCGGGACAGGGCCACGGGGAGCTGTTTTTT. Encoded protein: CAIRPGQGHGELFF.

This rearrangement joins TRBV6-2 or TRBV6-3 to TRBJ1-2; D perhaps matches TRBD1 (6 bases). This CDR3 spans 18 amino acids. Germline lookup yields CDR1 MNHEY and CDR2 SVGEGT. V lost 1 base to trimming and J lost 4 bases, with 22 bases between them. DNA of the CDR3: TGTGCCAGCAGTTACTTGCAGGGGATGGGGGTTCGTCCCTATGGCTACACCTTC. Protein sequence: CASSYLQGMGVRPYGYTF.